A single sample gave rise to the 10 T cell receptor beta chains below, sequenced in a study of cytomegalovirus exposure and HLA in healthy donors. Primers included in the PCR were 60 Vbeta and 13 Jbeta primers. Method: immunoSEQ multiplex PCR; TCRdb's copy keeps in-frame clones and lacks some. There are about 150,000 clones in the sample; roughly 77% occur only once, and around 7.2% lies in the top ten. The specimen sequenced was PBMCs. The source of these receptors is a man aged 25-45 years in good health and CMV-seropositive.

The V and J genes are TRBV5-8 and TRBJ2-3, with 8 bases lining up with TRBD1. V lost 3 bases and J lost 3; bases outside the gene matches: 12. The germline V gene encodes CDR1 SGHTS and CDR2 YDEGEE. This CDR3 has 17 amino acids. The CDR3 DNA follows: TGTGCCAGCAGCTCATCTCAGGGGGCGGTGGGGACAGATACGCAGTATTTT. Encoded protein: CASSSSQGAVGTDTQYF.

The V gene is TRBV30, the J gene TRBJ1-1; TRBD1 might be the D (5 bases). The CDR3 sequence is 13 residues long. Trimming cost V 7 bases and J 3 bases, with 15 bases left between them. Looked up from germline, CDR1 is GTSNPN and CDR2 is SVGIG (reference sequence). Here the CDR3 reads CAFKGQMYTEAFF. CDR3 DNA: TGTGCCTTTAAGGGGCAGATGTACACTGAAGCTTTCTTT.

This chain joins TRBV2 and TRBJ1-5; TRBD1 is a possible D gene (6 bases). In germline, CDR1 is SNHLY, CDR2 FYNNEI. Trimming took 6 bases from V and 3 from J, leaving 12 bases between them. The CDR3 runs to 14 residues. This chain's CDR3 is CASSYRQVNQPQHF. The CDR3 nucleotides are TGTGCCAGCAGCTACCGACAGGTCAATCAGCCCCAGCATTTT.

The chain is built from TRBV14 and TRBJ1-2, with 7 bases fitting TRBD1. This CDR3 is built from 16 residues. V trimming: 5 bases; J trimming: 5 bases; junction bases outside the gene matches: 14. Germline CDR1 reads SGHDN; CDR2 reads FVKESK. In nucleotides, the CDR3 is TGTGCCAGCAGCGGAATCACAGGGGCGAGTAAATATGGCTACACCTTC. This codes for CASSGITGASKYGYTF. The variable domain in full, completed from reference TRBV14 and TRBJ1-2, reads EAGVTQFPSHSVIEKGQTVTLRCDPISGHDNLYWYRRVMGKEIKFLLHFVKESKQDESGMPNNRFLAERTGGTYSTLKVQPAELEDSGVYFCASSGITGASKYGYTFGSGTRLTVV.

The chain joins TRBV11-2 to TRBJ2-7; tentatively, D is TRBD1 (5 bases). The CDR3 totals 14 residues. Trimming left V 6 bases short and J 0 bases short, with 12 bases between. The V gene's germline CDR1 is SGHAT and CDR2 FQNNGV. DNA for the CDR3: TGTGCCAGCAGGGTTGGACATTCCTCCTACGAGCAGTACTTC. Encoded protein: CASRVGHSSYEQYF.

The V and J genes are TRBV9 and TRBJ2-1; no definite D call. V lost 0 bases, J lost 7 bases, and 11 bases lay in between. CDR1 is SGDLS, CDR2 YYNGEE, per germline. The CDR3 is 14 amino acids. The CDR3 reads CASSVAVFANEQFF. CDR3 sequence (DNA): TGTGCCAGCAGCGTAGCTGTTTTCGCGAATGAGCAGTTCTTC.

CDR3 bases: TGTGCCAGCAGCACCCGGGACAGTCTACCGAAACTCACCTTC. It is translated as CASSTRDSLPKLTF. V usage is TRBV14 and J usage is TRBJ1-2; 7 positions match TRBD1. This CDR3 contains 14 residues. Germline V gene lookup returns CDR1 SGHDN and CDR2 FVKESK. The V segment lost 5 bases and the J segment 13 bases; nucleotides outside the gene matches: 16.

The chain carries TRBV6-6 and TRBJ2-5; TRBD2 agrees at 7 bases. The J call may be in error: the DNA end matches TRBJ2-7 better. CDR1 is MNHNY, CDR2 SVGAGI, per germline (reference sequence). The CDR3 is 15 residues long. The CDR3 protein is CASWDGTTKSYEQYF. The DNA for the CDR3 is TGTGCCAGCTGGGACGGGACTACGAAATCCTACGAGCAGTACTTC.

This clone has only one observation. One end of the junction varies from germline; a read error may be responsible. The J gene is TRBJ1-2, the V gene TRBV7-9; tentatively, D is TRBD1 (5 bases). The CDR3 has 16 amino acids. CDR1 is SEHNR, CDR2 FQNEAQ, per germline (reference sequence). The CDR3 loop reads CSSSLGAMTEFYGYTF. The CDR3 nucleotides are TGTTCCAGCAGCTTAGGGGCCATGACAGAATTCTATGGCTACACCTTC.

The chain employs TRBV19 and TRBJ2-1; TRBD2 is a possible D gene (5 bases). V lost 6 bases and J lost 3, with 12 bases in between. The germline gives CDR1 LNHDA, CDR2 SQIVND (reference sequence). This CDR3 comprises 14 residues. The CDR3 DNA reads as TGTGCCAGTAGGGAGGACGGGAACTACAATGAGCAGTTCTTC. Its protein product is CASREDGNYNEQFF.